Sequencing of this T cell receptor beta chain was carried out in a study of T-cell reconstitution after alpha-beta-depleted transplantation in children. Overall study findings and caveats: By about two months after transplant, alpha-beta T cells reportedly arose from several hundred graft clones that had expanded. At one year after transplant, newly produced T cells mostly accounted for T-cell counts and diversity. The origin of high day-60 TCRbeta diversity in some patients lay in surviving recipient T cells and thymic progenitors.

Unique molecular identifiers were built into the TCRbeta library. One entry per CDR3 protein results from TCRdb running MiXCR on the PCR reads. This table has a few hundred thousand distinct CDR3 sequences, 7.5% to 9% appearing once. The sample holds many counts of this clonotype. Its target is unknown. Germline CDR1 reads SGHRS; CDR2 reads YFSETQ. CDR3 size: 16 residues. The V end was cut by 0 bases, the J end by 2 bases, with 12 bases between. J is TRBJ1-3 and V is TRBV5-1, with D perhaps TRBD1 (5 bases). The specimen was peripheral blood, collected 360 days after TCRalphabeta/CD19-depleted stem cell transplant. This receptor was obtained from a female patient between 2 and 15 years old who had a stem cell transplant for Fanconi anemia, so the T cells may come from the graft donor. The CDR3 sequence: CASSLVGRTPGNTIYF. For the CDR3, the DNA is TGCGCCAGCAGCTTGGTGGGGCGGACACCTGGAAACACCATATATTTT. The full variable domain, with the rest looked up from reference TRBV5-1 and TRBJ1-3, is KAGVTQTPRYLIKTRGQQVTLSCSPISGHRSVSWYQQTPGQGLQFLFEYFSETQRNKGNFPGRFSGRQFSNSRSEMNVSTLELGDSALYLCASSLVGRTPGNTIYFGEGSWLTVV.